This T cell receptor beta chain was identified during a study of blood T cell repertoires in COVID-19. Symptom resolution, clearance, or two negative PCRs marked the recovered donors of Cohort 3. Trimming cost V 3 bases and J 4 bases, with 15 bases left between them. The germline V gene encodes CDR1 MGHRA and CDR2 YSYEKL. The CDR3 consists of 15 residues. Only in-frame clones appear in the TCRdb table, and some are missing; sequencing was by immunoSEQ multiplex PCR. Of about 280,000 clones in the sample, 75% to 90% are singletons; the top ten hold 2.5%. This TCR derives from a woman between 50 and 59 years old who had recovered from COVID-19. The specimen was PBMCs or T cells enriched from blood (not recorded which). V usage is TRBV4-1 and J usage is TRBJ1-2; D perhaps matches TRBD1 (6 bases). Here the CDR3 reads CASSQPNRARYGYTF. The CDR3 DNA reads as TGCGCCAGCAGCCAGCCAAACAGGGCACGCTATGGCTACACCTTC.